The 2 T cell receptor beta chains listed next were all sequenced from one sample in a study of blood T cell repertoires in COVID-19. Sequenced by immunoSEQ multiplex PCR; TCRdb stores in-frame clones only, minus some. This sample has about 370,000 clones, with about 90% found just once. The specimen sequenced was PBMCs or T cells enriched from blood (not recorded which). These receptor sequences come from a woman aged 25 to 39 who had recovered from COVID-19.

The rearrangement links TRBV11-2 to TRBJ2-3; TRBD2 agrees at 11 bases. The CDR3 spans 15 residues. With V trimmed by 9 bases and J by 4 bases, 9 bases remained unmatched. Per the germline V gene, CDR1 is SGHAT and CDR2 is FQNNGV. DNA for the CDR3: TGTGCCAGTCTACCCACTAGCGGGAGATCAGATACGCAGTATTTT. Protein product: CASLPTSGRSDTQYF.

V usage is TRBV10-3 and J usage is TRBJ2-7; TRBD2 aligns across 9 bases. V gave up 2 bases and J gave up 0 bases; unmatched junction bases: 5. CDR1 ENHRY and CDR2 SYGVKD come from the germline V gene. The CDR3 contains 16 residues. The CDR3 coding sequence is TGTGCCATCAGTGAGGGACTAGCGAGACTCTCCTACGAGCAGTACTTC. Its protein is CAISEGLARLSYEQYF.